This T cell receptor beta chain was identified during a study of shared clonotypes between healthy human individuals. CD45RO-negative cells were positively selected for CCR7, leaving out terminally differentiated effector memory CD45RA+ cells. The CDR3 is 11 residues long. Trimming took 6 bases from V and 5 from J, leaving 7 bases between them. Germline assignment: CDR1 MDHEN and CDR2 SYDVKM. Sequencing was performed with immunoSEQ multiplex PCR; in TCRdb, only in-frame clones are kept and a portion is missing. The sample lists about 2.2 million clones; approximately 94% were seen once. The chain links TRBV28 to TRBJ2-5; D is unclear. Input material: naive CD8+ T cells from PBMCs. The source is a man younger than 30 in good health. Some clones in this sample may be carry-over from other donors' samples. Written as DNA, the CDR3 is TGTGCCAGCAGGAGGTATGAGACCCAGTACTTC. It specifies CASRRYETQYF.